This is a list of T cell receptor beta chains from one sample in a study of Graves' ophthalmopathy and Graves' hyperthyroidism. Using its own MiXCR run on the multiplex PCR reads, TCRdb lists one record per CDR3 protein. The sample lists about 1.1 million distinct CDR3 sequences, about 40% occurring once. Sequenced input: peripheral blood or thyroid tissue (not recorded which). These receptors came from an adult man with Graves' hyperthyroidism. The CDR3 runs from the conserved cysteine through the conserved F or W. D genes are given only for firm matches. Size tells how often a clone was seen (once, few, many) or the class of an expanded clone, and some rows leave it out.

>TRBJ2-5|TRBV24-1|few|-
TGTGCCACCAGTGTTCCAGGTTCACAAGAGACCCAGTACTTC
CATSVPGSQETQYF
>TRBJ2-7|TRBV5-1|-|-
TGCGCCAGCAGCTTTTTGCCGCCAGACACCTATTTCTACGAGCAGTACTTC
CASSFLPPDTYFYEQYF
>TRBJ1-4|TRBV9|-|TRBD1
TGTGTCAGCAGCGTAGGGGGCGCGGCAACTAATGAAAAACTGTTTTTT
CVSSVGGAATNEKLFF
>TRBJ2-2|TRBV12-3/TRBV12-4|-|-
TGTGCCAGCAGCCGGGACGTCGGGGAGCTGTTTTTT
CASSRDVGELFF
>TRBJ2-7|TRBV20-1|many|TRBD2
TGCAGTGCTACTGCGCGGGAGCGCAGCTCCTACGAGCAGTACTTC
CSATARERSSYEQYF
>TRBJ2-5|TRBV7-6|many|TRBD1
TGTGCCAGCAGCCTCTACAGGGGTGGAGAGACCCAGTACTTC
CASSLYRGGETQYF
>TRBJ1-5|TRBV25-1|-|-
TGTGCCAGGGCCAGATTCAATCAGCCCCAGCATTTT
CARARFNQPQHF
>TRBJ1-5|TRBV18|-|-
TGTGCCAGCTCACCCGGGGTTGTTAATCAGCCCCAGCATTTT
CASSPGVVNQPQHF
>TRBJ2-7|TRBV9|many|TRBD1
TGTGCCAGCGGGACAGGCCTCTCCTACGAGCAGTACTTC
CASGTGLSYEQYF
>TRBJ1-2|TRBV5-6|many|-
TGTGCCAGCACCGGGAATCTCGGCTACACCTTC
CASTGNLGYTF
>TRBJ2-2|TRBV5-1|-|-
TGCGCCAGCAGCTTGCAAGGAAGGCACGGGGAGCTGTTTTTT
CASSLQGRHGELFF